This T cell receptor beta chain was found in a study of spatial heterogeneity in lung cancer. Across the study: Detected beta-chain sequences consistently exceeded alpha-chain sequences.

TCRdb fed the 5' RACE reads into MiXCR, producing one record per CDR3 protein. This sample has tens of thousands of distinct CDR3 sequences, with about 7% found just once. This clonotype was counted between two and nine times. Its antigen is not identified. Study conclusions and caveats: Circulating ubiquitous expanded tumor TCRs were observed more frequently at resection than at follow-up.

The time point is: sample taken at primary tumor resection. The authors sequenced whole RNA from tumor, nontumor lung or frozen PBMC without sorting. Donors were 55 to 75 untreated early-stage non-small cell lung cancer patients. Looked up from germline, CDR1 is SNHLY and CDR2 is FYNNEI. Trimming left V 2 bases short and J 1 base short, with 11 bases between. The CDR3 has 16 amino acids. This clonotype originated in a female donor with early-stage non-small cell lung cancer. This chain joins TRBV2 and TRBJ2-2; D gene uncertain. This sample comprised PBMCs, obtained at surgery. CDR3 nucleotide sequence: TGTGCCAGCAGTGAAAGATCTCCAGGGAACACCGGGGAGCTGTTTTTT. Its translation is CASSERSPGNTGELFF.